The sample holds many counts of the clone carrying this T cell receptor beta chain. The template was RNA from unsorted bulk tissue. These data come from a study of tumor and adjacent non-tumor tissue in lung cancer. Study-wide context: The cohort had around twelve adenocarcinoma, a couple of squamous cell and 1 small cell patients.

The library came from three nested PCR rounds adapted from ARM-PCR protocols. MiXCR was run by TCRdb on the multiplex PCR reads, yielding one entry per CDR3 protein. The sample includes under 100,000 distinct CDR3 sequences, around two thirds of them seen just once. The CDR3 spans 14 residues. Between the trimmed V and J ends, which lost 3 bases and 0 bases, there was a span of 9 bases. Germline V gene sequence: CDR1 MGHRA, CDR2 YSYEKL. Sequences were obtained from lung tumor tissue. This TCR was sampled from a man in his 70s with non-small cell lung cancer. The chain combines TRBV4-1 with TRBJ2-7; D is perhaps TRBD2 (5 bases). The DNA for the CDR3 is TGCGCCAGCAGCCATCAAGAGGGCTCCTACGAGCAGTACTTC. It encodes CASSHQEGSYEQYF.